This entry describes one T cell receptor beta chain. The antigen remains unidentified. The sample belongs to a study of chemoradiotherapy in HPV16-positive cancers. About the study: A couple of HPV16-positive patients' cells yielded candidate HPV-specific clones and common motifs.

Study-level results: For HPV16-positive patients, expanding HPV-responsive T cells associated with longer recurrence-free survival. HPV-specific T cells were functionally defined from only a couple of HPV16-positive patients.

TCRdb's copy holds only in-frame clones and misses some; the assay was immunoSEQ multiplex PCR. The top ten hold more than 2% of the sample, which has about 20,000 clones, roughly nine tenths seen once. The V gene's germline CDR1 is MNHEY and CDR2 SVGAGI. The V gene end was trimmed by 4 bases and the J gene end by 4 bases; junction bases not matched to a gene: 10. The CDR3 spans 16 residues. The sample consisted of blood, taken from a patient who underwent chemoradiotherapy. This chain links TRBV6-5 with TRBJ1-3, with 7 bases fitting TRBD1. The sequence derives from a human donor with HPV-associated anogenital cancer. CDR3 protein: CASSSWTGLGGNTIYF. CDR3 in DNA: TGTGCCAGCAGTTCTTGGACAGGCCTGGGGGGAAACACCATATATTTT.